This T cell receptor beta chain is drawn from a study of blood T cells in healthy people across ages. Whole-study results and caveats: No one knew whether donors had CMV, which possibly confounded expanded clonotype changes. No conclusive comparison of naive versus antigen-experienced cells was possible with unsorted PBMCs.

Turning to this clonotype: What it binds is not known.

The second PCR ran about 6 to 12 cycles with a sample-barcoded 5' primer and J-beta primers. The authors tagged each cDNA molecule using a template-switch adaptor with 12 random nucleotides. TCRdb itself ran the 5' RACE reads through MiXCR, one entry per CDR3 protein. The sample contains 790,000 or so distinct CDR3 sequences, around 50% of which appear only once. Healthy individuals of Caucasian origin from Russia, aged about 6 to 95, served as donors. Sequenced sample: blood. The receptor was derived from an elderly man in good health.

The CDR3 DNA follows: TGTGCCAGCAGTTTGGAACAGAGCGGGGTTAAGCAGTTCTTC. As protein: CASSLEQSGVKQFF. The rearrangement joins TRBV6-5 to TRBJ2-1, with 7 bases that match TRBD2. CDR1 MNHEY and CDR2 SVGAGI come from the germline V gene. V lost 4 bases, J lost 11 bases, and 11 bases stayed unmatched. The CDR3 is 14 residues long.